What follows is one TCR beta chain and its context. Germline V gene lookup returns CDR1 SGHNT and CDR2 YYREEE (reference sequence). The V segment lost 4 bases and the J segment 8 bases; nucleotides outside the gene matches: 10. The CDR3 totals 15 residues. The data are from a study of control samples from healthy donors and cancer patients. TCRdb keeps only in-frame clones here, not all; method: immunoSEQ multiplex PCR. The sample shows 150,000 to 200,000 clones, around nine tenths of them seen only once. The rearrangement joins TRBV5-4 to TRBJ2-1; 9 nucleotides line up with TRBD2. This clonotype originated in a woman aged 25 to 45 in good health. The sequencing input was blood. The CDR3 is CASSEGTSIPYEQFF. CDR3 nucleotide sequence: TGTGCCAGCAGCGAAGGGACTAGCATCCCCTATGAGCAGTTCTTC.